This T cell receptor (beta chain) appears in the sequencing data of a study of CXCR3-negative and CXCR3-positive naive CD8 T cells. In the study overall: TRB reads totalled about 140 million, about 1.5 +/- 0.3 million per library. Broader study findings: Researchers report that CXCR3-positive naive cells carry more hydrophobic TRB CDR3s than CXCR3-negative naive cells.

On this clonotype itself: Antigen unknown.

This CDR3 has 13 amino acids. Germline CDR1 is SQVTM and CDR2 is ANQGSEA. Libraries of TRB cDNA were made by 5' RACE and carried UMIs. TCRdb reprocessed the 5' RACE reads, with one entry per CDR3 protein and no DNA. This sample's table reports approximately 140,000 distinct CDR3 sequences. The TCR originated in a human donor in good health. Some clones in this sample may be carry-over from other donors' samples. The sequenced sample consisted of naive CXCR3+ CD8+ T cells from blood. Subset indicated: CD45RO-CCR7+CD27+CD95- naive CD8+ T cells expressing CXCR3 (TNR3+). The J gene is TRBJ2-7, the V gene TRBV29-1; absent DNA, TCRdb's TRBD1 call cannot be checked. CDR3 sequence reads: CSVCRVSSYEQYF.